This TCR beta chain emerged from a study of shared clonotypes between healthy human individuals. The CDR3 is 15 residues long. V trimming: 2 bases; J trimming: 6 bases; junction bases outside the gene matches: 10. Germline V lookup: CDR1 MDHEN, CDR2 SYDVKM. The assay was immunoSEQ multiplex PCR, and TCRdb's table has in-frame clones only and misses some. Among over 1.4 million clones listed, more than 95% were seen once. Sequenced material: naive CD4+ T cells sorted from blood. The sample's subset: CD45RA+ positively selected. The genes are TRBV28 and TRBJ2-7; 7 nucleotides align to TRBD2. This clonotype was obtained from a man aged 30 to 45 in good health. The CDR3 nucleotides are TGTGCCAGCAGTTTAAGCCTAGCGGCATCAGGCGAGCAGTACTTC. The encoded protein is CASSLSLAASGEQYF.